These T cell receptor beta chains were read from a single sample in a study of T cells in Graves' hyperthyroidism and ophthalmopathy. TCRdb re-called the multiplex PCR reads through MiXCR, storing one row per CDR3 protein. The sample has 500,000 or so distinct CDR3 sequences, more than 15% seen once. The sequencing input was blood. The source of these receptors is a woman under 30 with Graves' ophthalmopathy. CDR3s include the opening cysteine and the closing phenylalanine or tryptophan. The D gene is left open where the match is weak. Expanded clones are given a class, and other clones once, few, many or no size at all.

CDR3aa | CDR3nt | j_gene | d_gene | abundance | v_gene
CASSDGGLKELFF | TGTGCCAGCAGCGACGGGGGCCTAAAGGAGCTGTTTTTT | TRBJ2-2 | - | few | TRBV7-9
CSARTPFSYEQYF | TGCAGCGCCAGGACACCTTTCTCCTACGAGCAGTACTTC | TRBJ2-7 | - | few | TRBV29-1
CASSAGQGAGEQYF | TGTGCCAGCAGTGCCGGACAGGGGGCGGGGGAGCAGTACTTC | TRBJ2-7 | TRBD1 | - | TRBV12-3/TRBV12-4
CASSLWDSASPDTQYF | TGTGCCAGTAGTCTGTGGGACAGTGCCAGCCCAGATACGCAGTATTTT | TRBJ2-3 | TRBD1 | - | TRBV19
CASSSFYEQYF | TGTGCCAGCAGCTCTTTCTACGAGCAGTACTTC | TRBJ2-7 | - | many | TRBV7-9
CAISEKQGSTEAFF | TGTGCCATCAGTGAAAAGCAGGGGAGTACTGAAGCTTTCTTT | TRBJ1-1 | - | - | TRBV10-3
CASGLSGTGSYGYTF | TGTGCTAGTGGTCTGTCCGGGACAGGGTCCTATGGCTACACCTTC | TRBJ1-2 | TRBD1 | few | TRBV12-5
CASSQDSEVTDTQYF | TGCGCCAGCAGCCAGGATTCTGAAGTCACAGATACGCAGTATTTT | TRBJ2-3 | - | many | TRBV4-3
CASSLRVTDTQYF | TGTGCCAGCAGTTTAAGGGTCACAGATACGCAGTATTTT | TRBJ2-3 | - | many | TRBV27
CASSYPNSGGIETQYF | TGTGCCAGCAGTTACCCAAATAGCGGGGGGATCGAGACCCAGTACTTC | TRBJ2-5 | TRBD2 | once | TRBV6-5
CASSEGRDRGRFYSNQPQHF | TGTGCCAGCAGTGAAGGCCGTGACAGGGGGCGATTTTATAGCAATCAGCCCCAGCATTTT | TRBJ1-5 | TRBD1 | many | TRBV2
CASSQDPYSYEQYF | TGTGCCAGCAGCCAAGACCCGTACTCCTACGAGCAGTACTTC | TRBJ2-7 | - | many | TRBV3-1
CASSRSTPSGYNEQFF | TGTGCCAGCAGCAGAAGTACTCCTAGCGGCTACAATGAGCAGTTCTTC | TRBJ2-1 | TRBD2 | many | TRBV7-2
CASSPAGGPGEQFF | TGTGCCAGCAGCCCGGCGGGGGGGCCGGGTGAGCAGTTCTTC | TRBJ2-1 | TRBD2 | - | TRBV3-1